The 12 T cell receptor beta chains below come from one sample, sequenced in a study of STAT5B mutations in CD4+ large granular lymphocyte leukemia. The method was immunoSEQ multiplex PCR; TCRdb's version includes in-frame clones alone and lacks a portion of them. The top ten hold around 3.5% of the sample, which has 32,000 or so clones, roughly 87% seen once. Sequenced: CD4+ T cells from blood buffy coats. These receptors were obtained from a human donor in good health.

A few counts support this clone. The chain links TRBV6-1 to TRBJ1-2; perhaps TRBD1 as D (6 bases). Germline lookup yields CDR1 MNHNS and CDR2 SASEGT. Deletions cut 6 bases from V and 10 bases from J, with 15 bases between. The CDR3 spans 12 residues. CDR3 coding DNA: TGTGCCAGCAGGGATGTAGACAGGTCCTACACCTTC. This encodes CASRDVDRSYTF.

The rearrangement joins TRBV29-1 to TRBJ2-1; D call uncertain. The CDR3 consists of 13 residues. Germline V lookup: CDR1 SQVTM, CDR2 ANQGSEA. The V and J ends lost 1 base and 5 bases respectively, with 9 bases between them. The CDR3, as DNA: TGCAGCGTTGAAGGCTCAAGTAACAATGAGCAGTTCTTC. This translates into CSVEGSSNNEQFF.

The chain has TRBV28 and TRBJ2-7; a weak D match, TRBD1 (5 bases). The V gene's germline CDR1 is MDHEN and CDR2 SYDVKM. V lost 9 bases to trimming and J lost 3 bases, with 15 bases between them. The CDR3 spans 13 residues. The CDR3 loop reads CASGQSPLYEQYF. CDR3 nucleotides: TGTGCCAGTGGACAATCCCCCCTCTACGAGCAGTACTTC.

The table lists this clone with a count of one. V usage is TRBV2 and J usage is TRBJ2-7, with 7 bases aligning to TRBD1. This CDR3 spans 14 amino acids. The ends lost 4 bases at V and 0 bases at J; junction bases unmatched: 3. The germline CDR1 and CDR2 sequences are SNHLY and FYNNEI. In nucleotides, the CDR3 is TGTGCCAGCAGTGGACAGGGTGGCTCCTACGAGCAGTACTTC. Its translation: CASSGQGGSYEQYF.

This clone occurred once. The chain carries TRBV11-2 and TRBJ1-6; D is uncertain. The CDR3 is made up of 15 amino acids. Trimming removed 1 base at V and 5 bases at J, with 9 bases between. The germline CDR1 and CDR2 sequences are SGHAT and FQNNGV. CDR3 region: CASSLVAGHNSPLHF. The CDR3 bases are TGTGCCAGCAGCTTAGTGGCAGGCCATAATTCACCCCTCCACTTT.

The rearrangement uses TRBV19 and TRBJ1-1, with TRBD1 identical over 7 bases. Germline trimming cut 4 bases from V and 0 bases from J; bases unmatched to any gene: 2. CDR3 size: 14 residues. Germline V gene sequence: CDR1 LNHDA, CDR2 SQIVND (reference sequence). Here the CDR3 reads CASSKQGMNTEAFF. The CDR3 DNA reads TGTGCCAGTAGTAAACAGGGGATGAACACTGAAGCTTTCTTT.

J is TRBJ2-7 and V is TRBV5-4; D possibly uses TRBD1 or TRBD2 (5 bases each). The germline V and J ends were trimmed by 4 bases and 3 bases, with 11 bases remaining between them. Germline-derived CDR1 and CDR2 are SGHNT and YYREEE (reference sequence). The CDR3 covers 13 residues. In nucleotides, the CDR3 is TGTGCCAGCAGCGTCCCGGGACGCTACGAGCAGTACTTC. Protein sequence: CASSVPGRYEQYF.

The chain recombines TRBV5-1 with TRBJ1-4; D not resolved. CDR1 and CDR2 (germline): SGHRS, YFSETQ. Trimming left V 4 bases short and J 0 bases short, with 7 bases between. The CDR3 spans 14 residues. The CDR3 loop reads CASSPLPTNEKLFF. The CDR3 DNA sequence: TGCGCCAGCAGCCCCCTTCCAACTAATGAAAAACTGTTTTTT.

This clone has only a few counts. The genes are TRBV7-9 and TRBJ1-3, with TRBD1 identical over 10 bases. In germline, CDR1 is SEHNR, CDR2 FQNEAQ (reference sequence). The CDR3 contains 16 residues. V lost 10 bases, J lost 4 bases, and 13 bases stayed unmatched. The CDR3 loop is CAISRRQGASGNTIYF. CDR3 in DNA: TGTGCCATCTCCCGTCGACAGGGGGCTTCAGGAAACACCATATATTTT.

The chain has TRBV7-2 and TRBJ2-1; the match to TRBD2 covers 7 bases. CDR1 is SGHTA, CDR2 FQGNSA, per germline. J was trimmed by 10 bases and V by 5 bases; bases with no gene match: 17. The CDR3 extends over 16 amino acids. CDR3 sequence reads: CASSQGASGPQREQFF. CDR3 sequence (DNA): TGTGCCAGCAGCCAAGGGGCTAGCGGACCCCAGCGGGAGCAGTTCTTC.

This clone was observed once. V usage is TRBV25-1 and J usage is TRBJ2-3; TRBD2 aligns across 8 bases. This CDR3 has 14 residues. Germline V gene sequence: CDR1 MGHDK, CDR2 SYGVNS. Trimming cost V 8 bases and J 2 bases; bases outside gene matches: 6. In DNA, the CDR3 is TGTGCCAGCCAACTAGCGGCCTTCACAGATACGCAGTATTTT. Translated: CASQLAAFTDTQYF.

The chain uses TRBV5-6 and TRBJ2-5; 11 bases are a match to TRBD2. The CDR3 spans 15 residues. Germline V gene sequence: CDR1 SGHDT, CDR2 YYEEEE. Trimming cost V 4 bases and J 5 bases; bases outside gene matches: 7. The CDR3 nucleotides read TGTGCCAGCAGCGAAACTAGCGGGAGATGGGAGACCCAGTACTTC. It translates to CASSETSGRWETQYF.